What follows is one T cell receptor beta chain and its context. Here immunoSEQ multiplex PCR was the method, and the copy in TCRdb shows in-frame clones only, minus some. The table includes over 100,000 clones, around nine tenths detected once. This CDR3 spans 17 amino acids. Germline V gives CDR1 SGHRS, CDR2 YFSETQ. V was shortened by 2 bases and J by 7 bases, with 23 bases between the two germline ends. The data derive from a study of blood T cell repertoires in COVID-19. On the study more broadly: Researchers got acute and convalescent COVID-19 samples from the United States, Italy and Spain. From T cells, B-cell-depleted T cells, or PBMCs came the material, which was cDNA or gDNA.

This TCR derives from a woman between 70 and 85 years old with COVID-19, enrolled during active disease. The chain links TRBV5-1 to TRBJ2-3; a weak D match, TRBD2 (5 bases). Sequencing was done on a sample of peripheral blood. In DNA form, the CDR3 reads TGCGCCAGCAGCTTACGCCTGGTGGGAGACGAAGGTTATACGCAGTATTTT. Translated, it gives CASSLRLVGDEGYTQYF.